This record covers a single T cell receptor beta chain. The method was immunoSEQ multiplex PCR; TCRdb's version includes in-frame clones alone and lacks a portion of them. The sample holds 14,000 to 15,000 clones; about 80% are singletons and the top ten take approximately 22%. This entry comes from a study of T cells in tumors after PD-1 blockade. Study-level information: No patient had prior checkpoint blockade, systemic immunosuppression, or radiotherapy within 4 weeks. Patients received pembrolizumab 200 mg every 3 weeks or cemiplimab 350 mg every 2 weeks. Some patients also took daily vismodegib 150 mg during anti-PD-1 treatment. Blood samples averaged about 120,000 templates (range about 23,000-280,000) and roughly 37,000 unique clonotypes.

Germline CDR1 and CDR2: LGHNT and FRNRAP. This CDR3 spans 13 amino acids. V was trimmed by 2 bases and J by 4 bases, leaving 6 bases between them. This chain connects TRBV12-5 to TRBJ1-5; D remains ambiguous. The material sequenced was PBMCs, taken after anti-PD-1 treatment. This receptor was taken from a human donor with basal cell carcinoma. CDR3 in amino acids: CASGLTGNQPQHF. CDR3 in DNA: TGTGCTAGTGGTTTGACGGGGAATCAGCCCCAGCATTTT.